The present T cell receptor beta chain was sequenced within a study of T cells after yellow fever vaccination (dated by TCRdb to between 2018 and 2020). For the wider study: The SMART-Seq v4 Ultra Low Input RNA kit was used to prepare libraries from fractions with low cell numbers. To follow T-cell clones before and after both primary and booster YFV17D yellow fever vaccination, bulk TCR alpha and beta repertoires underwent longitudinal sequencing. Two healthy male donors, one aged 18 to 29 and one aged 30 to 40 years, made up the cohort. Blood was drawn at multiple timepoints before and after primary and secondary immunization, with bulk PBMC replicates and cell subsets isolated.

Deletion took 0 bases off V and 0 bases off J, with a span of 8 bases between the germline ends. Its CDR3 holds 15 amino acids, cysteine through phenylalanine. The kept DNA is CDR3 alone, 45 bases in frame from the first base. CDR1 and CDR2, per the germline V gene, are MNHEY and SVGAGI. This clonotype appeared a few times. Its antigen target is currently unknown. Nothing much larger sits one base from this clone, and base qualities are not available. TCR cDNA was synthesized by 5'RACE template switching, which introduced a universal primer site and unique molecular identifiers. Priming for cDNA synthesis came from both the TCR alpha and TCR beta constant segments. Libraries were amplified in two PCR steps, with sample barcodes and sequencing adapters added in the second step. Libraries were sequenced on Illumina HiSeq 2500 (2x100 bp) or NovaSeq (2x150 bp). Per the source publication's procedure: MIGEC handled demultiplexing of reads and collapsing into UMI consensus sequences, while MiXCR performed V(D)J alignment. Clonotypes responding to the vaccine were identified with edgeR on replicate PBMC samples, with the criteria of FDR below 0.01 and a log2 fold change above 5 up to day 15. Bulk clonotypes were assigned CD4 or CD8 identity according to which sequenced CD4 or CD8 repertoire held them at higher abundance. Using fastp trimming at Q25 and MiXCR clonotype assembly, TCRdb reanalyzed the public sequencing data and kept in-frame beta chains. Each CDR3 protein gets just one entry, which takes the most common genes and DNA from the rows behind it. These V and J calls rely on TCRdb rather than the paper's analysis. Across this sample there are approximately 340,000 distinct CDR3 sequences, with 8.7% seen only once. The ten largest clones take up approximately 18% of the sample.

Taken with the paper, the label for treatment or condition translates to: live attenuated yellow fever vaccine strain. At every blood-draw timepoint, two biological replicates of bulk PBMCs were collected. A standard Ficoll-Paque protocol was used to isolate PBMCs from peripheral blood. RNA was extracted with TriZol from bulk PBMCs, CD4 and CD8 fractions, and dextramer-positive and dextramer-negative fractions. What the research found in general, with its limitations: After the booster, most clones that had expanded after primary vaccination were detected again (around 97% of CD4 and around 88% of CD8), suggesting broad maintenance of memory. Because only a couple of donors were included in the study, the extent to which the findings can be generalized is limited. The secondary T-cell response was weaker than the primary response but faster, peaking on day 5 instead of day 15. Computational filtering was required because FACS-sorted repertoires could contain abundant contaminating clonotypes from the bulk population. A small fraction of clonotypes appeared in both the CD4 and CD8 compartments, likely as a result of convergent recombination.

Here the chain combines TRBV6-5 and TRBJ1-1, with no D gene named confidently. The sequence was obtained from a young man who received the YFV17D yellow fever vaccine. The sequencing here drew on PBMCs, taken on the day of the first yellow fever vaccination. The DNA is as follows: TGTGCCAGCAGTTACTCGTCGGGGTTGAACACTGAAGCTTTCTTT. Its translation is CASSYSSGLNTEAFF.